This T cell receptor beta chain was found in a study of post-analysis software for immune sequencing data. Whole-study context: Patients had relapsing-remitting, secondary progressive or progressive-relapsing multiple sclerosis; some lacked subtype. General study points: In multiple sclerosis, normalized Chao1 diversity was significantly below that of controls. By F measure, samples from a shared preparation batch strongly co-clustered.

This clonotype was counted between two and nine times. Its antigen is unidentified. Tagging with unique molecular identifiers was a feature of the TCR beta cDNA libraries. Each CDR3 protein is one row after TCRdb ran MiXCR on the PCR reads. This sample has about 770,000 distinct CDR3 sequences, with around 42% found just once. This TCR was recovered from a girl aged 10 to 17 with multiple sclerosis. The source material was blood.

CDR3 DNA: TGTGCCAGCAGCTTAGATGCCACTAGCGGGACAAATGAGCAGTTCTTC. Its protein is CASSLDATSGTNEQFF. The chain combines TRBV7-3 with TRBJ2-1; 10 bases are a match to TRBD2. The CDR3 extends over 16 amino acids. CDR1 SGHTA and CDR2 FQGTGA come from the germline V gene. V gave up 2 bases and J gave up 7 bases; unmatched junction bases: 8.